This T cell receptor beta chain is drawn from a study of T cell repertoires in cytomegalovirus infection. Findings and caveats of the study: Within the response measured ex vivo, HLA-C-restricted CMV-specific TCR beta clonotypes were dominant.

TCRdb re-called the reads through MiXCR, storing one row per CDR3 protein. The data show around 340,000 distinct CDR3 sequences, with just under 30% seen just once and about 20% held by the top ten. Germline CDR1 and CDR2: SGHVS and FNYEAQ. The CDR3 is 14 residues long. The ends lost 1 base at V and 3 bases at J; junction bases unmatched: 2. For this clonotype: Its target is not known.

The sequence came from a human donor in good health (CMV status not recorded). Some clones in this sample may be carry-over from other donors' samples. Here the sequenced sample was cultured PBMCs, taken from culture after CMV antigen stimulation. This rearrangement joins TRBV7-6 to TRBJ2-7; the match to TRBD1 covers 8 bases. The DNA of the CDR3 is TGTGCCAGCAGCTTAGGGACAGGGTTCTACGAGCAGTACTTC. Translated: CASSLGTGFYEQYF.